Listed here are 20 T cell receptor beta chains from one sample, sequenced in a study of CD8+ T cells in alopecia areata (dated by TCRdb to 2016 to 2019). The time point label of this sample denotes: baseline before oral tofacitinib. The library came from the immunoSEQ multiplex PCR assay. RNA was extracted from all samples and reverse transcribed into cDNA as template for TCR sequencing. The source is immuneACCESS, and TCRdb retained only in-frame sequences with V and J called. Part of the clones is not carried over; for the studies checked, unresolved V genes explain less than half of this, and the remainder is unexplained. For this sample there are 200,000 to 250,000 clones; around 62% appear just once. The ten largest make up over 0.4% of the sample. The sequencing here drew on CD4+ T cells sorted from blood, taken at week 0. The receptors were sampled from a human donor with alopecia areata.

The chain couples TRBV4-1 to TRBJ2-1; a weak D match, TRBD1 (6 bases). The V and J ends lost 0 bases and 6 bases respectively, with 15 bases between them. This CDR3 contains 16 residues. Germline V gives CDR1 MGHRA, CDR2 YSYEKL. Written as DNA, the CDR3 is TGCGCCAGCAGCCAAGACTGGGGGCGCACGGTCAATGAGCAGTTCTTC. Its translation: CASSQDWGRTVNEQFF.

CDR3 in DNA: TGTGCCAGCAGCGTAGAACCAGTGGAGACCCAGTACTTC. It codes for CASSVEPVETQYF. This sequence joins TRBV9 and TRBJ2-5; D not certain. Germline V gives CDR1 SGDLS, CDR2 YYNGEE. The CDR3 runs to 13 residues. V was clipped by 0 bases and J by 5 bases, with 8 bases between them.

The CDR3 bases are TGCAGCATGGTCACGAACACCGGGGAGCTGTTTTTT. It yields the protein CSMVTNTGELFF. The V and J genes are TRBV29-1 and TRBJ2-2; D remains unclear. The germline gives CDR1 SQVTM, CDR2 ANQGSEA. Trimming removed 8 bases from V and 0 bases from J, with 7 bases in between. There are 12 residues in the CDR3.

A few counts support this clone. V usage is TRBV4-2 and J usage is TRBJ2-1; TRBD1 matches 12 bases. Germline assignment: CDR1 LGHNA and CDR2 YNFKEQ. The CDR3 is 15 amino acids. Unmatched junction bases numbered 7, after V lost 5 bases and J lost 8 bases. In DNA form, the CDR3 reads TGTGCCAGCAGCTTAGGGACAGGGGGCAGGGATGAGCAGTTCTTC. This translates into CASSLGTGGRDEQFF.

V usage is TRBV10-3 and J usage is TRBJ2-3, with D perhaps being TRBD1 or TRBD2 (5 bases each). Germline loops: CDR1 ENHRY, CDR2 SYGVKD. CDR3 size: 14 residues. Between the trimmed V and J ends, which lost 3 bases and 3 bases, there was a span of 10 bases. CDR3: CAISDFGATDTQYF. The CDR3, as DNA: TGTGCCATCAGTGACTTCGGGGCAACAGATACGCAGTATTTT.

As concerns this clone: Other nucleotide sequences from this sample produce the same CDR3. The chain combines TRBV15 with TRBJ1-2; unclear D gene. Per the germline V gene, CDR1 is LNHNV and CDR2 is YYDKDF (reference sequence). V lost 0 bases to trimming and J lost 1 base, with 3 bases between them. The CDR3 is 13 residues long. CDR3: CATSRDRNYGYTF. The CDR3 region has the DNA TGTGCCACCAGCAGAGATCGTAACTATGGCTACACCTTC.

This clone turned up a few times. The DNA for the CDR3 is TGCAGCGCTACCCCCGGGACTAGGGCGTGGAATGAGCAGTTCTTC. Amino acid sequence: CSATPGTRAWNEQFF. The V call is TRBV29-1, the J call TRBJ2-1; 8 positions agree with TRBD2. The CDR3 covers 15 residues. Looked up from germline, CDR1 is SQVTM and CDR2 is ANQGSEA. Trimming cost V 7 bases and J 7 bases; bases outside gene matches: 15.

The chain combines TRBV30 with TRBJ1-2; possibly TRBD1 for D (5 bases). Trimming removed 2 bases from V and 4 bases from J, with 8 bases in between. The V gene's germline CDR1 is GTSNPN and CDR2 SVGIG (reference sequence). This CDR3 has 12 residues. CDR3 loop: CAWSPGVYGYTF. CDR3 DNA sequence: TGTGCCTGGAGTCCGGGGGTCTATGGCTACACCTTC. The full variable domain, in which reference TRBV30 and TRBJ1-2 provide the parts outside the CDR3, is SQTIHQWPATLVQPVGSPLSLECTVEGTSNPNLYWYRQAAGRGLQLLFYSVGIGQISSEVPQNLSASRPQDRQFILSSKKLLLSDSGFYLCAWSPGVYGYTFGSGTRLTVV.

This chain joins TRBV11-2 and TRBJ2-1; unclear D gene. The length of the CDR3 is 13 residues. V was cut by 2 bases and J by 5 bases, with 7 bases left in between. CDR1 is SGHAT, CDR2 FQNNGV, per germline. In DNA, the CDR3 is TGTGCCAGCAGCTTACGCCGGGACAATGAGCAGTTCTTC. Encoded protein: CASSLRRDNEQFF.

The rearrangement joins TRBV6-5 to TRBJ2-1; 8 bases line up with TRBD1. The CDR3 contains 13 residues. With 7 bases clipped from V and 8 bases from J, the junction kept 7 bases outside the gene matches. CDR1 and CDR2 from the germline V gene are MNHEY and SVGAGI. In nucleotides, the CDR3 is TGTGCCAGCATCAGGGACAGGATCGATGAGCAGTTCTTC. Amino acids: CASIRDRIDEQFF.

This clone appeared a single time. V usage is TRBV4-1 and J usage is TRBJ2-1; D may be TRBD1 or TRBD2 (5 bases each). This CDR3 is built from 17 residues. V shed 1 base and J shed 3 bases, with 16 bases lying between them. From germline, CDR1 is MGHRA and CDR2 YSYEKL. The CDR3 DNA reads TGCGCCAGCAGCCAAGGCCTGTCCGGGACGGTCTACAATGAGCAGTTCTTC. Encoded protein: CASSQGLSGTVYNEQFF.

The genes are TRBV7-2 and TRBJ2-3; D gene uncertain. Between the trimmed V and J ends, which lost 2 bases and 3 bases, there was a span of 3 bases. The CDR3 is made up of 12 amino acids. Germline V gene lookup returns CDR1 SGHTA and CDR2 FQGNSA. This CDR3 reads CASSLWTDTQYF. DNA of the CDR3: TGTGCCAGCAGCTTATGGACAGATACGCAGTATTTT.

This clone occurred a few times. The chain recombines TRBV6-1 with TRBJ2-7, with D uncertain. The CDR3 loop spans 13 amino acids. Germline assignment: CDR1 MNHNS and CDR2 SASEGT. Trimming stripped 6 bases from V and 5 bases from J, with 14 bases between. CDR3 loop: CASRAPLGDEQYF. The CDR3 nucleotides read TGTGCCAGCAGGGCCCCCTTAGGCGACGAGCAGTACTTC.

The J gene is TRBJ1-1, the V gene TRBV4-1, with D hard to call. CDR1 and CDR2 (germline): MGHRA, YSYEKL. V dropped 1 base and J dropped 5 bases, with 8 bases sitting between them. This CDR3 region has 13 residues. The CDR3 is CASSQVGRTEAFF. CDR3 bases: TGCGCCAGCAGCCAAGTTGGACGAACTGAAGCTTTCTTT.

The CDR3 sequence: CASSKGQLSYGYTF. The CDR3 DNA follows: TGTGCCAGCAGTAAGGGACAGCTTTCCTATGGCTACACCTTC. This sequence joins TRBV2 and TRBJ1-2, with TRBD1 matching over 7 bases. Unmatched junction bases numbered 7, after V lost 5 bases and J lost 4 bases. This CDR3 region has 14 residues. Germline assignment: CDR1 SNHLY and CDR2 FYNNEI. The complete variable domain, with remaining parts taken from reference TRBV2 and TRBJ1-2, reads EPEVTQTPSHQVTQMGQEVILRCVPISNHLYFYWYRQILGQKVEFLVSFYNNEISEKSEIFDDQFSVERPDGSNFTLKIRSTKLEDSAMYFCASSKGQLSYGYTFGSGTRLTVV.

The V and J genes are TRBV7-8 and TRBJ1-5; D is unresolved. Between the trimmed V and J ends, which lost 6 bases and 3 bases, there was a span of 15 bases. The CDR3 runs 15 residues. Germline V gene lookup returns CDR1 SGHVS and CDR2 FQNEAQ. The CDR3 spells CASSRARVSNQPQHF. The CDR3 DNA reads as TGTGCCAGCAGTCGGGCGCGTGTGTCCAATCAGCCCCAGCATTTT.

The chain combines TRBV19 with TRBJ1-2; 7 positions match TRBD1. CDR1 and CDR2 from the germline V gene are LNHDA and SQIVND (reference sequence). J was trimmed by 5 bases and V by 6 bases; bases with no gene match: 9. The CDR3 covers 14 residues. The CDR3 spells CASRINRGNYGYTF. CDR3 DNA sequence: TGTGCCAGTAGAATCAACAGGGGAAATTATGGCTACACCTTC.

This clone was found once. The genes are TRBV18 and TRBJ1-2; D call uncertain. V lost 0 bases and J 4 bases, leaving 9 bases between the germline ends. Germline loops: CDR1 KGHSH, CDR2 LQKENI. The CDR3 runs to 14 residues. In nucleotides, the CDR3 is TGTGCCAGCTCACCACCAGACTCGGCCTATGGCTACACCTTC. Protein sequence: CASSPPDSAYGYTF.

This chain connects TRBV7-9 to TRBJ1-1, with 12 bases lining up with TRBD1. The CDR3 is made up of 15 amino acids. J was trimmed by 4 bases and V by 5 bases; bases with no gene match: 5. Germline V gene data show CDR1 as SEHNR and CDR2 as FQNEAQ (reference sequence). CDR3 bases: TGTGCCAGCAGCCCCGGGACAGGGGGCCTCACTGAAGCTTTCTTT. Amino acid sequence: CASSPGTGGLTEAFF.

This clone was detected only a few times. This sequence joins TRBV29-1 and TRBJ2-5; D unresolved. The CDR3 contains 13 residues. With 4 bases removed from V and 0 bases from J, the gap between germline ends came to 9 bases. Germline-derived CDR1 and CDR2 are SQVTM and ANQGSEA. Here the CDR3 reads CSVVSRYQETQYF. CDR3 nucleotide sequence: TGCAGCGTTGTGTCCCGGTACCAAGAGACCCAGTACTTC.